The present entry profiles one TCR beta chain with its context. Some clones are missing from TCRdb's copy, which holds only in-frame ones; the method was immunoSEQ multiplex PCR. The sample includes 90,000 to 130,000 clones, roughly 92% of them seen just once. This sample was included in a study of T cell changes during pregnancy in multiple sclerosis. V lost 7 bases and J 2 bases, leaving 15 bases between the germline ends. The germline gives CDR1 GTSNPN, CDR2 SVGIG (reference sequence). The CDR3 runs to 13 residues. Sequencing was performed on peripheral blood, taken in the third trimester of pregnancy. V usage is TRBV30 and J usage is TRBJ2-7; the D gene is possibly TRBD1 (6 bases). The receptor was derived from a female donor with multiple sclerosis, enrolled in a pregnancy study. The CDR3 sequence is CAFLRQDTYEQYF. CDR3 sequence (DNA): TGTGCCTTCCTCAGACAGGACACCTACGAGCAGTACTTC.